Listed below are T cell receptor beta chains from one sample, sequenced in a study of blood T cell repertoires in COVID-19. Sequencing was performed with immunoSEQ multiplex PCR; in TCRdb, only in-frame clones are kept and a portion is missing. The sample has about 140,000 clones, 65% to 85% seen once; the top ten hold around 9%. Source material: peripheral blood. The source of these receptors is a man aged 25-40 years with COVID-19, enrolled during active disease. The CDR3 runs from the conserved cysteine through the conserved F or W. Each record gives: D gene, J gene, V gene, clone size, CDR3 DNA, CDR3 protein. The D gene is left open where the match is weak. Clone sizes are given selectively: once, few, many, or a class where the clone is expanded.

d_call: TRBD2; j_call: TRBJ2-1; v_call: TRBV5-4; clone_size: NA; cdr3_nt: TGTGCCAGCAGCTTGGAGCGGGGGGCGAGTTACAATGAGCAGTTCTTC; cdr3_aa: CASSLERGASYNEQFF
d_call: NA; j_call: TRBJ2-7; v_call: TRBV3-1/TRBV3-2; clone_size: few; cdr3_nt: TGTGCCAGCAGCCAAGAGTGGGCTCCCAACTACGAGCAGTACTTC; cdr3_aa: CASSQEWAPNYEQYF
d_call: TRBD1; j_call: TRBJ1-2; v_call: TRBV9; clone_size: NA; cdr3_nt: TGTGCCAGCAGCGTCGGGACAGACTATGGCTACACCTTC; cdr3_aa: CASSVGTDYGYTF
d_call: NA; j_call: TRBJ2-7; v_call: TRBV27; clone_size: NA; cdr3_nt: TGTGCCAGCAGTTTAACCGGTGGGGACAAGGCCTACGAGCAGTACTTC; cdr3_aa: CASSLTGGDKAYEQYF
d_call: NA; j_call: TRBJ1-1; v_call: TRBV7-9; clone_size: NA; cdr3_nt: TGTGCCAGCAGCCCCCAGGGATTCGGGACTGAAGCTTTCTTT; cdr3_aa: CASSPQGFGTEAFF
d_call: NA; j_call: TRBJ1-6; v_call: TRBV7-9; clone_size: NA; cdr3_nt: TGTGCCAGCAGCAAAGGATTTTTGGACTCTTATAATTCACCCCTCCACTTT; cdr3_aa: CASSKGFLDSYNSPLHF
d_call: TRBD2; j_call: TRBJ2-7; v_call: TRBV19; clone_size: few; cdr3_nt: TGTGCCAGTAGTGGACGACTAGCGGGAGTCCCAAATTTGGTCTACGAGCAGTACTTC; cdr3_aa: CASSGRLAGVPNLVYEQYF
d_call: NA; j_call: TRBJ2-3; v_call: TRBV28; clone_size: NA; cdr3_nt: TGTGCCAGCAGTCTCACAGATACGCAGTATTTT; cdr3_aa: CASSLTDTQYF
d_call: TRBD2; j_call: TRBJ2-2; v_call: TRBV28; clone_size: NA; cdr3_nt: TGTGCCAGCAGTTACCTAGCGGGGCAAGCGAACACCGGGGAGCTGTTTTTT; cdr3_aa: CASSYLAGQANTGELFF
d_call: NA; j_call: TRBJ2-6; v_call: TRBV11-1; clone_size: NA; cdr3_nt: TGTGCCAGCAGCCAGGCCGGGACCAACGTCCTGACTTTC; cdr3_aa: CASSQAGTNVLTF
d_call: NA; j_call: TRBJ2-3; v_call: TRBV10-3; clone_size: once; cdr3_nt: TGTGCCACGGTTAGGGGCGGGAAAAGAAGCACAGATACGCAGTATTTT; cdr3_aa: CATVRGGKRSTDTQYF
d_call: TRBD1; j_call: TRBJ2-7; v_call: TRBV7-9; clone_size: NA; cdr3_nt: TGTGCCAGCAGAAAGACAGGGTCCTACGAGCAGTACTTC; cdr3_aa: CASRKTGSYEQYF
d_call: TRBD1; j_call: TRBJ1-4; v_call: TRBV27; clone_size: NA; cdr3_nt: TGTGCCAGCAGTGCCCACGGGACAGGGAATGAAAAACTGTTTTTT; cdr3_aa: CASSAHGTGNEKLFF
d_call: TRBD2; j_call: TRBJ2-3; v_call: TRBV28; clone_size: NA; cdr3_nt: TGTGCCAGCAGTTTAATGGGCCGGGGGGACACAGATACGCAGTATTTT; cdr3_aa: CASSLMGRGDTDTQYF
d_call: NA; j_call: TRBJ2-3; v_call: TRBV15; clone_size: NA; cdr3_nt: TGTGCCACCAGCACCCCTAGCGCAGATACGCAGTATTTT; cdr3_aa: CATSTPSADTQYF
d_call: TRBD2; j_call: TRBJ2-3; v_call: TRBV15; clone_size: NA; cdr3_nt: TGTGCCACGGCGGGAGGGGGCACAGATACGCAGTATTTT; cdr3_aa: CATAGGGTDTQYF
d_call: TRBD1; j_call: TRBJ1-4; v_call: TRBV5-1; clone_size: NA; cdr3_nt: TGCGCCAGCAGCTCAGGGATAACTGGACAGGGGGCGACAGCTAATGAAAAACTGTTTTTT; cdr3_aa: CASSSGITGQGATANEKLFF
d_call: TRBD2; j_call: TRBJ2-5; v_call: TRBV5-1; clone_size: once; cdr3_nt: TGCGCCAGCAGCGGGACTAGCGGGAGCGCGACTAGGGAGACCCAGTACTTC; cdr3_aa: CASSGTSGSATRETQYF
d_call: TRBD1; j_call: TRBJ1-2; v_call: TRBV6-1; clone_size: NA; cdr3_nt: TGTGCCAGCAGTGAAGCGACAGGGGGCAGGGGCTACACCTTC; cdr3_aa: CASSEATGGRGYTF
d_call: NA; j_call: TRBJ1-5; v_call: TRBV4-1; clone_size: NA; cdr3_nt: TGCGCCAGCAGCCAAGATCCGGGGGGGAGACAGCCCCAGCATTTT; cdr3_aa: CASSQDPGGRQPQHF
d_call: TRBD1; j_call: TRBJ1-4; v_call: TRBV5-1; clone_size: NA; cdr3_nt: TGCGCCAGCAGCTCGACAGGGGGCAATGAAAAACTGTTTTTT; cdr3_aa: CASSSTGGNEKLFF
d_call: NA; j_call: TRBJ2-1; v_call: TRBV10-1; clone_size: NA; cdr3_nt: TGCGCCAGCAGTGAACCGCGGACTTTTCATACCTACAATGAGCAGTTCTTC; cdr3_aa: CASSEPRTFHTYNEQFF
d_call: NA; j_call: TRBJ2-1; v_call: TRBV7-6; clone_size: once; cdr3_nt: TGTGCCAGCAGCTTAGCTTCCAGCTCCTACAATGAGCAGTTCTTC; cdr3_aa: CASSLASSSYNEQFF
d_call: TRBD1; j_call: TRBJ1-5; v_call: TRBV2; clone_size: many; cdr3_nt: TGTGCCAGCAGGAGACAGGGGGCTGGGAATCAGCCCCAGCATTTT; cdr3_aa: CASRRQGAGNQPQHF
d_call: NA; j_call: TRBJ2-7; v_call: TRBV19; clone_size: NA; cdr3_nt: TGTGCCAGTAGTGTCACCTCTAATACCTACGAGCAGTACTTC; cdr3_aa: CASSVTSNTYEQYF
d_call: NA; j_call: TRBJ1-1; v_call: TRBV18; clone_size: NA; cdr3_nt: TGTGCCAGCTCACCAGGGGCGGAGAACACTGAAGCTTTCTTT; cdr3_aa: CASSPGAENTEAFF
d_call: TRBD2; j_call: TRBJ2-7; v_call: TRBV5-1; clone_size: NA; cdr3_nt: TGCGCCAGCAGCTGGGGGACTAGCGGGAGTGGCGAGCAGTACTTC; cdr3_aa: CASSWGTSGSGEQYF
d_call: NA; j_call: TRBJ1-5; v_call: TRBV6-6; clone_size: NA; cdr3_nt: TGTGCCAGCAGATCAGGGTCCAGCAATCAGCCCCAGCATTTT; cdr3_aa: CASRSGSSNQPQHF
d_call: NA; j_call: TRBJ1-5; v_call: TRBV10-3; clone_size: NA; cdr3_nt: TGTGCCATCAGCGAAGGAGCCCAGCCCCAGCATTTT; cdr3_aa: CAISEGAQPQHF
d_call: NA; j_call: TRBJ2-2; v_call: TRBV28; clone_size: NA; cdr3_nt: TGTGCCAGCTCCTCTTCGCCAGGGGTGGGAACCGGGGAGCTGTTTTTT; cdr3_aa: CASSSSPGVGTGELFF